This T cell receptor (beta chain) was identified in a study of blood T cell repertoires in COVID-19 (dated by TCRdb to 2020 to 2022). In terms of the full investigation: Collaborator samples came from the United States, Italy and Spain and covered acute and convalescent phases of COVID-19. The material from the prospective study consisted of cDNA or gDNA derived from T cells, B-cell-depleted T cells, or PBMCs. Subjects who had been exposed to COVID-19, were actively infected with it, or had recovered from it provided the deeply sampled blood TCRbeta repertoires that made up the dataset. The repertoires were released in a freely available public database intended as a resource for research on the immune response to SARS-CoV-2. Samples were obtained from the ongoing ImmuneRACE study (first 160 participants) and from 1,200 or so subjects provided by 6 global collaborators. The sample metadata nearly always contained a de-identified subject ID, COVID-19 status, age in years and sex. Where HLA class I and class II types were available, the types were taken from metadata supplied by the sample provider, not from assay-based typing. General findings and caveats noted by the study authors: How much clinical and demographic metadata was included differed by source and by participant, and the metadata was provided uncurated.

With regard to this clone: Its antigen is not yet known. No quality values exist for individual bases; no much larger clone is one base distant.

Each collaborating institution followed its own protocols to collect whole blood in K2EDTA tubes. For TCRbeta analysis, collaborators shipped samples as frozen whole blood, isolated PBMCs, or DNA extracted from either of those sample types. TCRbeta CDR3 regions were amplified from genomic DNA by means of the immunoSEQ Assay, a bias-controlled multiplex PCR. In the source study's methods: The number of nucleated cells in each sample was estimated by amplification of reference gene primers within the assay. To quantify the absolute abundance of each unique TCRbeta CDR3 rearrangement, sequence reads were collapsed and filtered. For each sample, productive Simpson clonality was calculated as the square root of Simpson's diversity index over productive rearrangements. Here the immuneACCESS table is served through TCRdb, limited to in-frame sequences with V and J called. Missing clones are a known gap in these copies; in checked studies unresolved V genes cover under half, and the rest lacks a known reason. That table is the source of V, J and clone size, and D and trimming were worked out from the DNA. This sample lists approximately 120,000 clones; roughly 88% were detected once. The ten largest clones capture about 5.4% of the sample.

For this chain, trimming is 6 bases at the V end and 3 bases at the J end, and the number of junction bases without a gene match is 6. From the cysteine through the phenylalanine, the CDR3 covers 15 amino acids. Solely the CDR3 DNA is kept, with 45 bases framed from the first base. Per the germline V gene, MNHEY is the CDR1 and SVGAGI is the CDR2. This clonotype originated in a human donor in a cohort sampled during active COVID-19. Sequencing was performed on peripheral blood. The chain is encoded by TRBV6-5 joined to TRBJ2-2; a stretch of 8 junction bases matches TRBD2. For the CDR3, the sequence is CASRRTSLDTGELFF. The DNA reads as follows: TGTGCCAGCAGAAGGACTAGCTTGGACACCGGGGAGCTGTTTTTT.